This T cell receptor beta chain is drawn from a study of T cell responses to AZD1222 COVID-19 vaccine. There are a few counts of this clone. Its matching antigen is unknown. Study observations and caveats: White British people made up most donors, females outnumbered males, and clonal diversity was possibly underestimated.

The protocol was immunoSEQ multiplex PCR, while the TCRdb copy is restricted to in-frame clones and leaves out a portion. The table lists around 99,000 clones, more than 80% of them singletons. Per germline, CDR1 LNHDA and CDR2 SQIVND (reference sequence). The CDR3 is made up of 12 amino acids. V lost 5 bases, J lost 5 bases, and 8 bases lay in between. This sequence joins TRBV19 and TRBJ2-3; weak D call: TRBD2 (5 bases). The clonotype originates from an adult in good health. Specimen: peripheral blood, collected on day 0 of AZD1222 vaccination. The CDR3 DNA follows: TGTGCCAGTAGTGCGGACTTAGATACGCAGTATTTT. Residues: CASSADLDTQYF.